The 24 T cell receptor beta chains below were found in one sample sequenced in a study of blood T cell repertoires in COVID-19. The assay was immunoSEQ multiplex PCR, and TCRdb's table has in-frame clones only and misses some. The profile covers some 15,000 clones, with around 89% appearing a single time and 9% taken by the ten largest. The source material was peripheral blood. All receptors derive from a human donor in a cohort sampled during active COVID-19.

The chain links TRBV6-6 to TRBJ1-4, with TRBD1 as a possible D gene (5 bases). This CDR3 comprises 12 residues. With 6 bases removed from V and 4 bases from J, the gap between germline ends came to 6 bases. CDR1 is MNHNY, CDR2 SVGAGI, per germline (reference sequence). CDR3 loop: CASRTDNEKLFF. Here the CDR3 DNA reads TGTGCCAGCAGGACAGATAATGAAAAACTGTTTTTT.

In this sample, this clone turned up once. CDR3 nucleotide sequence: TGTGCCAGCAGCACAGGACAGGGTCGCAATCAGCCCCAGCATTTT. It specifies CASSTGQGRNQPQHF. The rearrangement joins TRBV9 to TRBJ1-5; TRBD1 aligns across 8 bases. With V trimmed by 4 bases and J by 2 bases, 5 bases remained unmatched. The CDR3 sequence is 15 residues long. Germline V gene sequence: CDR1 SGDLS, CDR2 YYNGEE.

With respect to this clone: Other DNA sequences in the sample encode the same CDR3. The V gene is TRBV9, the J gene TRBJ2-2; the D gene is possibly TRBD2 (5 bases). Trimming cost V 0 bases and J 2 bases, with 8 bases left between them. This CDR3 spans 15 amino acids. Germline CDR1 and CDR2: SGDLS and YYNGEE. This CDR3 is CASSVGGSNTGELFF. The CDR3 DNA reads TGTGCCAGCAGCGTAGGTGGGAGCAACACCGGGGAGCTGTTTTTT.

V is TRBV13 and J is TRBJ2-1; D ambiguous. Per the germline V gene, CDR1 is PRHDT and CDR2 is FYEKMQ (reference sequence). V shed 1 base and J shed 10 bases, with 11 bases lying between them. CDR3 length: 13 amino acids. Written as DNA, the CDR3 is TGTGCCAGCAGCTTAGTCGTTAGTAAGGAGCAGTTCTTC. It translates to CASSLVVSKEQFF.

For the CDR3, the DNA is TGTGCCAGCAGCGGACAGGGTGGCGAGCAGTACTTC. Its translation is CASSGQGGEQYF. The chain is built from TRBV9 and TRBJ2-7, with 7 bases that match TRBD1. The J segment lost 6 bases and the V segment lost 3 bases, leaving 3 bases of the junction unmatched. CDR1 is SGDLS, CDR2 YYNGEE, per germline. This CDR3 contains 12 residues.

This chain joins TRBV3-1 (or the pseudogene TRBV3-2) and TRBJ2-1; the D gene is possibly TRBD1 (6 bases). The CDR3 is 12 residues long. CDR1 is LGHDT and CDR2 is YNNKEL in the germline V gene (reference sequence). Trimming shortened V by 7 bases and J by 11 bases, and 15 bases separated the two germline ends. The CDR3 region has the DNA TGTGCCAGCAACCCTAAGACAGGCAAGCAGTTCTTC. This codes for CASNPKTGKQFF.

This clone was seen more than once but under ten times. The chain joins TRBV23-1 to TRBJ1-3; 7 nucleotides match TRBD1. TRBV23-1 is flagged as an ORF with uncertain function. V was pared by 6 bases and J by 0 bases, with 8 bases of the junction left unmatched. The CDR3 sequence is 16 residues long. The CDR3 region is CASSPGQRISGNTIYF. The CDR3 region has the DNA TGCGCCAGCAGCCCGGGACAGAGGATCTCTGGAAACACCATATATTTT.

This sequence joins TRBV21-1 and TRBJ2-6; the D segment call TRBD2 is taken from the table without a DNA check. TRBV21-1 has pseudogene status. The CDR3 extends over 17 amino acids. For the CDR3, the DNA is TGTGCCAGCAGCCCTGGGGGGGGCCCGTCTGGGGCCAACGTCCTGACTTTC. It specifies CASSPGGGPSGANVLTF.

Here the CDR3 reads CASSPPLMRGNYNEQFF. CDR3 nucleotides: TGTGCCAGCAGCCCCCCCCTGATGCGGGGAAACTACAATGAGCAGTTCTTC. The V gene is TRBV11-2, the J gene TRBJ2-1, with D tentatively TRBD2 (6 bases). CDR1 is SGHAT, CDR2 FQNNGV, per germline. The ends were cut back, 5 bases at V and 3 bases at J, with 20 bases in the middle. This CDR3 contains 17 residues.

This clone has just one count. The chain links TRBV5-8 to TRBJ1-4; D might be TRBD1 (6 bases). The V end was cut by 5 bases, the J end by 4 bases, with 18 bases between. Germline V gene data show CDR1 as SGHTS and CDR2 as YDEGEE. The CDR3 has 16 residues. CDR3 nucleotides: TGTGCCAGCAGTCTAGGGTGGGGACAAAGTAATGAAAAACTGTTTTTT. It is translated as CASSLGWGQSNEKLFF. Using reference TRBV5-8 and TRBJ1-4 for the parts outside the CDR3, the full variable domain is EAGVTQSPTHLIKTRGQQATLRCSPISGHTSVYWYQQALGLGLQFLLWYDEGEERNRGNFPPRFSGRQFPNYSSELNVNALELEDSALYLCASSLGWGQSNEKLFFGSGTQLSVL.

The chain joins TRBV7-9 to TRBJ2-3, with TRBD2 matching over 10 bases. This CDR3 is built from 16 residues. Trimming took 4 bases from V and 1 from J; bases not matched to a gene: 5. CDR1 SEHNR and CDR2 FQNEAQ come from the germline V gene (reference sequence). The CDR3 DNA reads TGTGCCAGCAGCTCCTTAGCGGGAGGCCGCACAGATACGCAGTATTTT. This gives the protein CASSSLAGGRTDTQYF.

The V call is TRBV12-3 or TRBV12-4, the J call TRBJ2-7; 11 bases agree with TRBD1. With V trimmed by 5 bases and J by 9 bases, 6 bases remained unmatched. The CDR3 contains 13 residues. The chain's CDR3 is CASSPGQGVPQYF. The CDR3 nucleotides are TGTGCCAGCAGTCCGGGACAGGGGGTACCGCAGTACTTC.

This chain uses TRBV4-2 with TRBJ2-1; D is unresolved. CDR1 LGHNA and CDR2 YNFKEQ come from the germline V gene. This CDR3 is 12 amino acids long. Trimming took 3 bases from V and 7 from J, leaving 7 bases between them. This CDR3 is CASSQQANEQFF. CDR3 DNA sequence: TGTGCCAGCAGCCAGCAGGCAAATGAGCAGTTCTTC.

The chain combines TRBV25-1 with TRBJ2-5; TRBD2 matches at 7 bases. CDR3 length equals 16 residues. Germline values: CDR1 MGHDK, CDR2 SYGVNS. Unmatched junction bases numbered 7, after V lost 0 bases and J lost 3 bases. CDR3 coding DNA: TGTGCCAGCAGTGAATATGGGAGGGCAGGAGAAGAGACCCAGTACTTC. It codes for CASSEYGRAGEETQYF.

CDR3: CASSELAGSSYEQYF. The CDR3 nucleotides read TGTGCCAGCAGTGAACTAGCGGGAAGCTCCTACGAGCAGTACTTC. The chain links TRBV6-1 to TRBJ2-7; 9 bases match TRBD2. The CDR3 sequence is 15 residues long. Germline V gives CDR1 MNHNS, CDR2 SASEGT. V lost 2 bases and J lost 0; bases outside the gene matches: 2.

The chain recombines TRBV28 with TRBJ1-3; D uncertain. Trimming took off 7 bases at V and 4 bases at J, with 17 bases between the two ends. The CDR3 has 15 amino acids. Germline-derived CDR1 and CDR2 are MDHEN and SYDVKM. DNA for the CDR3: TGTGCCAGCACCCCTTCCGTGAACACGGGAAACACCATATATTTT. Translation: CASTPSVNTGNTIYF. The full variable domain, its missing parts supplied by reference TRBV28 and TRBJ1-3, is DVKVTQSSRYLVKRTGEKVFLECVQDMDHENMFWYRQDPGLGLRLIYFSYDVKMKEKGDIPEGYSVSREKKERFSLILESASTNQTSMYLCASTPSVNTGNTIYFGEGSWLTVV.

V is TRBV25-1 and J is TRBJ2-2; weak D call: TRBD2 (5 bases). Deletions cut 3 bases from V and 6 bases from J, with 8 bases between. Germline assignment: CDR1 MGHDK and CDR2 SYGVNS. The CDR3 covers 13 residues. For the CDR3, the DNA is TGTGCCAGCAGTGACCGGGGAGCCGGGGAGCTGTTTTTT. Protein sequence: CASSDRGAGELFF.

V gene TRBV9 combines with J gene TRBJ2-5; 11 bases match TRBD2. The CDR3 consists of 16 residues. Germline trimming cut 8 bases from V and 7 bases from J; bases unmatched to any gene: 16. Germline-derived CDR1 and CDR2 are SGDLS and YYNGEE. CDR3: CASSGVAGGPLGTQYF. As DNA, the CDR3 is TGTGCCAGTTCCGGAGTAGCGGGAGGGCCTCTAGGGACCCAGTACTTC.

This chain uses TRBV7-3 with TRBJ2-2, with no clear D. There are 13 residues in the CDR3. From germline, CDR1 is SGHTA and CDR2 FQGTGA. With 3 bases removed from V and 6 bases from J, the gap between germline ends came to 8 bases. Written as DNA, the CDR3 is TGTGCCAGCAGCTTCGTCGGGTCCGGGGAGCTGTTTTTT. Its protein is CASSFVGSGELFF.

This clone is a singleton in its sample. This chain links TRBV11-3 with TRBJ2-4, with 7 positions matching TRBD1. Trimming took 4 bases from V and 0 from J; bases not matched to a gene: 6. CDR3 length equals 16 residues. Germline V CDR1 and CDR2: SGHNT, YENEEA. CDR3 loop: CASSSRGTLAKNIQYF. For the CDR3, the DNA is TGTGCCAGCAGCTCCAGGGGGACCCTAGCCAAAAACATTCAGTACTTC.

This clone was observed a handful of times. The chain is built from TRBV2 and TRBJ2-2, with D perhaps TRBD2 (6 bases). V was cut by 4 bases and J by 4 bases, with 19 bases left in between. CDR3 size: 17 residues. CDR1 and CDR2 (germline): SNHLY, FYNNEI. CDR3 sequence: CASSVVGGGDRTGELFF. CDR3 sequence (DNA): TGTGCCAGCAGTGTGGTGGGGGGAGGCGATCGCACCGGGGAGCTGTTTTTT.

V and J are TRBV6-1 and TRBJ2-4; TRBD2 matches at 10 bases. CDR1 and CDR2 (germline): MNHNS, SASEGT. The ends lost 0 bases at V and 0 bases at J; junction bases unmatched: 2. The CDR3 has 17 amino acids. For the CDR3, the DNA is TGTGCCAGCAGTGAAGCTGGACTAGCGGTAGCCAAAAACATTCAGTACTTC. Its protein product is CASSEAGLAVAKNIQYF.

About this clone: At one boundary the junction diverges from the germline segment, which might be a read error. V is TRBV12-3 or TRBV12-4 and J is TRBJ2-1; TRBD2 is a possible D gene (5 bases). The CDR3 consists of 13 residues. The CDR3, as DNA: TGTGCCAGCAGTTTGGTTAGCGCCCATGAGCGGTTCTTC. It encodes CASSLVSAHERFF.

This chain joins TRBV27 and TRBJ2-2, with D possibly matching TRBD1 (6 bases). The V end lost 5 bases, the J end lost 5 bases, and 18 bases lay between the germline ends. There are 16 residues in the CDR3. Germline lookup yields CDR1 MNHEY and CDR2 SMNVEV (reference sequence). CDR3 amino acids: CASSPRLAGDTGELFF. The CDR3 nucleotides read TGTGCCAGCAGTCCCCGGTTGGCAGGGGATACCGGGGAGCTGTTTTTT.